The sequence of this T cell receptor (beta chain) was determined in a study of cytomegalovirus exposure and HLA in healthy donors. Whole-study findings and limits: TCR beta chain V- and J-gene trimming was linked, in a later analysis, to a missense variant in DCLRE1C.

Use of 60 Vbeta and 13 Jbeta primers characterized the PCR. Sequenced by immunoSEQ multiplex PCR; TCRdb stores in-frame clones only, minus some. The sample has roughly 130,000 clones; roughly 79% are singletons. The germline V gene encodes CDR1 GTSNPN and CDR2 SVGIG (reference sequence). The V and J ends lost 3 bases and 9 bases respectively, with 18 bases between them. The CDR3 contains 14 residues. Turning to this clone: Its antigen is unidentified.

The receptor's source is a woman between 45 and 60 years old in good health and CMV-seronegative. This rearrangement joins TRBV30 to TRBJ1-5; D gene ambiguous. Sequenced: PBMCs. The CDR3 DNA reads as TGTGCCTGGAGCCACGGGGAGTCCTCTAGGCCCCAGCATTTT. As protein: CAWSHGESSRPQHF.